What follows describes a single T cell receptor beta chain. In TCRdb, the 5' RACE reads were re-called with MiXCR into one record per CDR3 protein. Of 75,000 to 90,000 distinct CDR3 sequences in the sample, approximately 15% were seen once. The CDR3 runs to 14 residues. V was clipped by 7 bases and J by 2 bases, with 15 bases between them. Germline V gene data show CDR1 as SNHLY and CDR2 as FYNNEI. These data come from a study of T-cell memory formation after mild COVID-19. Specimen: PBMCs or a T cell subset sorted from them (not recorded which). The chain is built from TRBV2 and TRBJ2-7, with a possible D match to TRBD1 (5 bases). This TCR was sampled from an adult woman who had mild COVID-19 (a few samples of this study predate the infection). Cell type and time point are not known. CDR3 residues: CASKGSDRAYEQYF. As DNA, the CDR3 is TGTGCCAGCAAGGGCAGCGACAGAGCCTACGAGCAGTACTTC.